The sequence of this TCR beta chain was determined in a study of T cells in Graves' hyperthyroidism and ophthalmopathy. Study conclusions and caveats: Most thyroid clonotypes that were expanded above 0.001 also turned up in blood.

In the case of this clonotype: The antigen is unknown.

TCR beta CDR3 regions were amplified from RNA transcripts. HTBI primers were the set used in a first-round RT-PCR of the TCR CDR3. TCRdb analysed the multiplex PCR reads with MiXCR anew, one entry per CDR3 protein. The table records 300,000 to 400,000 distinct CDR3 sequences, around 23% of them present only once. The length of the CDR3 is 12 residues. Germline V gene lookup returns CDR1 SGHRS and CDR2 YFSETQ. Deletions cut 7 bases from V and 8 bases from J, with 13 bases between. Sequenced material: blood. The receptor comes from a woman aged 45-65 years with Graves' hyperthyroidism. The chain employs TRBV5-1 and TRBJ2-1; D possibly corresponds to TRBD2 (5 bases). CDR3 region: CASPGEGDEQFF. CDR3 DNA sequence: TGCGCCAGCCCAGGCGAGGGCGATGAGCAGTTCTTC.